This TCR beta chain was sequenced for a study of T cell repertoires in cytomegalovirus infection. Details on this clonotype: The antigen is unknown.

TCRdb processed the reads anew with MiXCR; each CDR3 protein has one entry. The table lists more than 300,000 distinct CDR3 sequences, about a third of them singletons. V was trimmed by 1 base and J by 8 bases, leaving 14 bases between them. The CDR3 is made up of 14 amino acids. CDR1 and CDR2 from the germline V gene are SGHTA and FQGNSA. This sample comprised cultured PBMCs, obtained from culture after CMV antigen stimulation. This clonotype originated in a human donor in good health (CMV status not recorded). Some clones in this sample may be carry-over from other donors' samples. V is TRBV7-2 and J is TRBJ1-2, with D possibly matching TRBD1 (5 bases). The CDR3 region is CASSLGQGFVGYTF. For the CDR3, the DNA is TGTGCCAGCAGCTTAGGTCAGGGATTTGTAGGCTACACCTTC. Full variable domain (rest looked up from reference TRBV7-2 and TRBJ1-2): GAGVSQSPSNKVTEKGKDVELRCDPISGHTALYWYRQSLGQGLEFLIYFQGNSAPDKSGLPSDRFSAERTGGSVSTLTIQRTQQEDSAVYLCASSLGQGFVGYTFGSGTRLTVV.